This T cell receptor (beta chain) was retrieved from a study of control samples from healthy donors and cancer patients. The CDR3 is 15 amino acids. Assay: immunoSEQ multiplex PCR; the TCRdb copy retains only in-frame clones and omits some. The sample has around 130,000 clones, about 89% seen once; the top ten hold approximately 37%. The TCR was taken from a man over 45 in good health. The sample comprised blood. The chain joins TRBV12-1 to TRBJ2-7; the listed D gene, TRBD1, was not tested against the DNA. TRBV12-1 is a documented pseudogene. CDR3 sequence: CASIETNRHSYEQYF. The DNA of the CDR3 is TGTGCCAGCATCGAAACGAACAGGCACTCCTACGAGCAGTACTTC.